This paragraph covers one TCR beta chain sequence. Ten immunoSEQ deep assay plates served to sequence unsorted PBMC DNA. The data were produced by immunoSEQ multiplex PCR, yet TCRdb's version contains in-frame clones alone and is incomplete. The data hold approximately 460,000 clones, with roughly four fifths observed a single time. This entry is derived from a study of shared clonotypes between healthy human individuals. Germline V gene lookup returns CDR1 LNHNV and CDR2 YYDKDF (reference sequence). The CDR3 is made up of 15 amino acids. V lost 0 bases and J lost 5; bases outside the gene matches: 6.

This chain links TRBV15 with TRBJ2-5; the match to TRBD1 covers 7 bases. The receptor comes from a woman in her 40s in good health. Some clones in this sample may be carry-over from other donors' samples. Sequenced: PBMCs. In DNA form, the CDR3 reads TGTGCCACCAGCAGAGATCCAGGGGGTGAGGAGACCCAGTACTTC. This sequence encodes CATSRDPGGEETQYF.